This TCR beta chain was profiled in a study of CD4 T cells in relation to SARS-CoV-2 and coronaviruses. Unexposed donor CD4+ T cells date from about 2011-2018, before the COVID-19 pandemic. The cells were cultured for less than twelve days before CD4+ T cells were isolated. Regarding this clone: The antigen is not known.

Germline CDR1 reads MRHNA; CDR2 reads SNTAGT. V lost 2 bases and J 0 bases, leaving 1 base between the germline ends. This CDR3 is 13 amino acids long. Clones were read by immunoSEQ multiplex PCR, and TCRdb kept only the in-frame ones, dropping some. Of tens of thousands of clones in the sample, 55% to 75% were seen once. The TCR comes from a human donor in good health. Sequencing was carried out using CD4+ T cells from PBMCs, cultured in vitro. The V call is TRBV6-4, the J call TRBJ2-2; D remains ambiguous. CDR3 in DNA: TGTGCCAGCAGTGACACGAACACCGGGGAGCTGTTTTTT. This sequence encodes CASSDTNTGELFF.